The 8 T cell receptor beta chains listed next were all sequenced from one sample in a study of T cells in localized non-small cell lung cancer. Clones were read by immunoSEQ multiplex PCR, and TCRdb kept only the in-frame ones, dropping some. The sample has more than 40,000 clones, about 88% seen once. Sequencing used PBMCs, obtained before any cancer treatment. Receptor source: a man between 40 and 75 years old with stage II lung adenocarcinoma.

This clone has just a few counts. This chain links TRBV27 with TRBJ2-1; D is perhaps TRBD1 or TRBD2 (7 bases each). V lost 5 bases, J lost 2 bases, and 13 bases lay in between. This CDR3 is built from 15 residues. Germline lookup yields CDR1 MNHEY and CDR2 SMNVEV (reference sequence). The CDR3 is CASSQQGTTYNEQFF. In DNA, the CDR3 is TGTGCCAGCAGTCAACAGGGGACTACCTACAATGAGCAGTTCTTC.

This clone was counted a single time. The gene calls are TRBV6-1 and TRBJ2-5; D unclear. Deletions cut 6 bases from V and 5 bases from J, with 13 bases between. CDR1 MNHNS and CDR2 SASEGT come from the germline V gene. The length of the CDR3 is 13 residues. For the CDR3, the DNA is TGTGCCAGCAGCTCCGGGTTAGAGGAGACCCAGTACTTC. This codes for CASSSGLEETQYF.

The chain carries TRBV6-5 and TRBJ1-5; D is unresolved. The germline gives CDR1 MNHEY, CDR2 SVGAGI. The CDR3 is 13 residues long. With 2 bases removed from V and 3 bases from J, the gap between germline ends came to 5 bases. The chain's CDR3 is CASSYGYNQPQHF. The DNA of the CDR3 is TGTGCCAGCAGTTACGGCTACAATCAGCCCCAGCATTTT.

This rearrangement joins TRBV13 to TRBJ1-2; unclear D gene. The germline V and J ends were trimmed by 2 bases and 5 bases, with 6 bases remaining between them. Germline lookup yields CDR1 PRHDT and CDR2 FYEKMQ (reference sequence). The CDR3 length is 12 residues. CDR3 sequence: CASSLMWYGYTF. For the CDR3, the DNA is TGTGCCAGCAGCTTAATGTGGTATGGCTACACCTTC.

The chain recombines TRBV29-1 with TRBJ2-3; D possibly corresponds to TRBD2 (5 bases). Looked up from germline, CDR1 is SQVTM and CDR2 is ANQGSEA. Trimming cost V 4 bases and J 6 bases, with 11 bases left between them. The CDR3 totals 12 residues. As DNA, the CDR3 is TGCAGCGTTGGGGGAGCGAGTGATACGCAGTATTTT. Translating gives CSVGGASDTQYF.

This clone has only one observation. This sequence joins TRBV6-1 and TRBJ1-5; perhaps TRBD1 as D (6 bases). The germline V and J ends were trimmed by 1 base and 6 bases, with 10 bases remaining between them. This CDR3 is built from 14 residues. The germline CDR1 and CDR2 sequences are MNHNS and SASEGT. CDR3 amino acids: CASSEGQGSQPQHF. The CDR3 region has the DNA TGTGCCAGCAGTGAAGGGCAGGGGAGTCAGCCCCAGCATTTT.

This clone has just one count. The chain has TRBV6-5 and TRBJ2-7; D is unclear. The V end lost 2 bases, the J end lost 7 bases, and 15 bases lay between the germline ends. This CDR3 contains 14 residues. CDR1 and CDR2 from the germline V gene are MNHEY and SVGAGI. The CDR3 DNA follows: TGTGCCAGCAGTTACGCCGGACCAGCCGGGGAGCAGTACGTC. Encoded protein: CASSYAGPAGEQYV.

The CDR3 DNA is TGTGCCAGCAGCGGGGGACAGGTTGCCTACAATGAGCAGTTCTTC. Its translation is CASSGGQVAYNEQFF. V and J are TRBV9 and TRBJ2-1; 8 bases are a match to TRBD1. J lost 2 bases, V lost 3 bases, and 4 bases had no gene match. The CDR3 has 15 amino acids. Germline loops: CDR1 SGDLS, CDR2 YYNGEE. The full variable domain, in which reference TRBV9 and TRBJ2-1 provide the parts outside the CDR3, is DSGVTQTPKHLITATGQRVTLRCSPRSGDLSVYWYQQSLDQGLQFLIQYYNGEERAKGNILERFSAQQFPDLHSELNLSSLELGDSALYFCASSGGQVAYNEQFFGPGTRLTVL.